Below, one T cell receptor beta chain is given with its context. Antigen specificity is unknown. PCR employed 60 Vbeta and 13 Jbeta primers. Profiled with immunoSEQ multiplex PCR; TCRdb holds only in-frame clones, not every one. Of roughly 80,000 clones listed, 84% are singletons. The data belong to a study of cytomegalovirus exposure and HLA in healthy donors. Regarding the study as a whole: Cytomegalovirus-associated status was assigned to about 180 TCR beta chains.

This CDR3 comprises 17 residues. From germline, CDR1 is SGHNT and CDR2 YYREEE (reference sequence). With V trimmed by 4 bases and J by 3 bases, 13 bases remained unmatched. This TCR came from a woman in her 50s in good health and CMV-seronegative. The gene calls are TRBV5-4 and TRBJ2-1; 7 positions match TRBD2. Sequences were obtained from PBMCs. CDR3 loop: CASSHGEAGRSYNEQFF. In nucleotides, the CDR3 is TGTGCCAGCAGCCATGGGGAAGCGGGGAGAAGCTACAATGAGCAGTTCTTC.